A single sample gave rise to the 32 T cell receptor beta chains below, sequenced in a study of response to subunit inactivated influenza vaccine. TCRdb independently ran MiXCR on the RT-PCR reads; one entry per CDR3 protein. The data hold around 470,000 distinct CDR3 sequences, with approximately 7.8% observed a single time. Sequencing used PBMCs from blood, obtained around 25 months after vaccination. Every receptor here comes from a man in his fifties or sixties who received an inactivated influenza vaccine.

This clonotype was seen a few times. This sequence joins TRBV6-4 and TRBJ2-1; D is possibly TRBD2 (5 bases). Per the germline V gene, CDR1 is MRHNA and CDR2 is SNTAGT. The CDR3 contains 15 residues. Trimming stripped 4 bases from V and 5 bases from J, with 15 bases between. The CDR3: CASSGGDFGHNEQFF. DNA for the CDR3: TGTGCCAGCAGTGGGGGAGACTTTGGACACAATGAGCAGTTCTTC.

The J gene is TRBJ2-1, the V gene TRBV12-3 or TRBV12-4; possibly TRBD2 for D (7 bases). V was shortened by 5 bases and J by 4 bases, with 21 bases between the two germline ends. CDR3 size: 17 residues. The CDR3 DNA is TGTGCCAGCAGTAGGGAACTAGGGGGGGGGAGGTACAATGAGCAGTTCTTC. Encoded protein: CASSRELGGGRYNEQFF.

J is TRBJ2-5 and V is TRBV12-3 or TRBV12-4; 8 bases are a match to TRBD2. Trimming at V came to 6 bases and at J to 7 bases, leaving 10 bases not matched to a gene. The CDR3 is 14 amino acids. The CDR3 DNA follows: TGTGCCAGCAGACTTCTAGCGGGTGAGGGGACCCAGTACTTC. Translated, it gives CASRLLAGEGTQYF.

This clonotype was detected a few times. The gene calls are TRBV12-3 or TRBV12-4 and TRBJ1-4; 7 nucleotides line up with TRBD1. J was trimmed by 2 bases and V by 5 bases; bases with no gene match: 5. This CDR3 comprises 15 residues. In DNA, the CDR3 is TGTGCCAGCAGTCACAGGGGAGCTACTAATGAAAAACTGTTTTTT. As protein: CASSHRGATNEKLFF.

As to this clonotype: This may be a read error: a much more frequent sequence differs by one nucleotide. The chain has TRBV27 and TRBJ2-2, with D possibly matching TRBD2 (6 bases). The germline V gene encodes CDR1 MNHEY and CDR2 SMNVEV (reference sequence). This CDR3 comprises 15 residues. This CDR3 reads CAGSRRDSNTGELFF. The DNA for the CDR3 is TGTGCCGGCAGCCGCCGGGACTCTAACACCGGGGAGCTGTTTTTT.

This clonotype was seen only a few times. This CDR3 is missing its conserved last phenylalanine or tryptophan, likely due to a read error. CDR3 sequence (DNA): TGTGCCAGCAGTTTATCCGGGAGTGACTACGAGCAGTACTCC. Its protein product is CASSLSGSDYEQYS. The chain is built from TRBV27 and TRBJ2-7; maybe TRBD2 (6 bases). Trimming pared 0 bases from V and 3 bases from J, leaving 9 bases between. The CDR3 sequence is 14 residues long. CDR1 MNHEY and CDR2 SMNVEV come from the germline V gene (reference sequence).

In this sample, this clonotype turned up many times. This rearrangement joins TRBV6-2 or TRBV6-3 to TRBJ2-2; D call uncertain. The CDR3 is 15 residues long. The V end lost 2 bases, the J end lost 3 bases, and 10 bases lay between the germline ends. Germline V lookup: CDR1 MNHEY, CDR2 SVGEGT. The CDR3 nucleotides read TGTGCCAGCAGTTACGAAGAACACCACACCGGGGAGCTGTTTTTT. Encoded protein: CASSYEEHHTGELFF.

This CDR3 reads CASSGDGAYGYTF. The CDR3 nucleotides are TGCGCCAGCAGTGGGGACGGAGCCTATGGCTACACCTTC. The chain carries TRBV5-1 and TRBJ1-2, with D possibly matching TRBD1 (5 bases). The ends were cut back, 5 bases at V and 4 bases at J, with 12 bases in the middle. The CDR3 runs 13 residues. CDR1 and CDR2 from the germline V gene are SGHRS and YFSETQ.

This clonotype was counted a few times. The J gene is TRBJ2-3, the V gene TRBV5-1; D is perhaps TRBD1 (5 bases). CDR1 is SGHRS and CDR2 is YFSETQ in the germline V gene. Deletions cut 0 bases from V and 0 bases from J, with 14 bases between. The CDR3 runs 17 residues. The CDR3 here is CASSLDHRTSSTDTQYF. CDR3 nucleotide sequence: TGCGCCAGCAGCTTGGATCACAGGACCTCTAGCACAGATACGCAGTATTTT.

This chain uses TRBV27 with TRBJ1-4, with a tentative D call TRBD1 (5 bases). The CDR3 is 15 residues long. CDR1 MNHEY and CDR2 SMNVEV come from the germline V gene (reference sequence). Trimming took off 6 bases at V and 8 bases at J, with 19 bases between the two ends. The CDR3 region has the DNA TGTGCCAGCAGAGTAATCGGAGGGGCCTCAGAAAAACTGTTTTTT. Translating it yields CASRVIGGASEKLFF.

This clonotype was observed many times. The chain couples TRBV15 to TRBJ2-3; D might be TRBD1 (6 bases). V lost 4 bases and J 6 bases, leaving 11 bases between the germline ends. CDR3 length equals 13 residues. The V gene's germline CDR1 is LNHNV and CDR2 YYDKDF (reference sequence). For the CDR3, the DNA is TGTGCCACCAGCAACGGACAGTGGGATACGCAGTATTTT. Protein sequence: CATSNGQWDTQYF. The full variable domain, in which reference TRBV15 and TRBJ2-3 provide the parts outside the CDR3, is DAMVIQNPRYQVTQFGKPVTLSCSQTLNHNVMYWYQQKSSQAPKLLFHYYDKDFNNEADTPDNFQSRRPNTSFCFLDIRSPGLGDTAMYLCATSNGQWDTQYFGPGTRLTVL.

The V call is TRBV19, the J call TRBJ1-2; D is ambiguous. In germline, CDR1 is LNHDA, CDR2 SQIVND (reference sequence). The V and J ends lost 7 bases and 2 bases respectively, with 11 bases between them. The CDR3 covers 13 residues. The CDR3 bases are TGTGCCAGTACCATCCGGCCCAACTATGGCTACACCTTC. Translating gives CASTIRPNYGYTF.

The chain has TRBV14 and TRBJ2-1, with 10 bases aligning to TRBD2. CDR1 SGHDN and CDR2 FVKESK come from the germline V gene. The CDR3 contains 17 residues. Trimming at V came to 0 bases and at J to 1 base, leaving 3 bases not matched to a gene. DNA of the CDR3: TGTGCCAGCAGCCAAGATCTAGCGGGAGTATCCTACAATGAGCAGTTCTTC. This sequence encodes CASSQDLAGVSYNEQFF.

A remark on this clonotype: A much larger clone is a single base away; this may be a read error. The chain is built from TRBV12-3 or TRBV12-4 and TRBJ1-2, with a tentative D call TRBD1 (5 bases). This CDR3 has 12 amino acids. The CDR3 region has the DNA TGTGCCAGCACCGGGGCTAACAATGGCTACACCTTC. Its protein product is CASTGANNGYTF.

This rearrangement joins TRBV6-1 to TRBJ1-1, with TRBD1 matching over 7 bases. Germline V CDR1 and CDR2: MNHNS, SASEGT. The length of the CDR3 is 14 residues. With 4 bases clipped from V and 4 bases from J, the junction kept 6 bases outside the gene matches. This CDR3 reads CASSVQGVTTEAFF. In nucleotides, the CDR3 is TGTGCCAGCAGTGTGCAGGGGGTTACCACTGAAGCTTTCTTT.

This clonotype was counted at least ten times. The chain uses TRBV20-1 and TRBJ2-7; 8 bases map to TRBD2. J was trimmed by 0 bases and V by 1 base; bases with no gene match: 8. From germline, CDR1 is DFQATT and CDR2 SNEGSKA (reference sequence). The CDR3 has 16 residues. The CDR3 here is CSARAPTSVSSYEQYF. The CDR3 DNA reads TGCAGTGCTAGAGCCCCGACTAGCGTAAGCTCCTACGAGCAGTACTTC.

The sample holds a few counts of this clonotype. J is TRBJ2-7 and V is TRBV6-1, with 8 bases matching TRBD2. V shed 6 bases and J 3 bases; nucleotides not matched to a gene: 10. Germline-derived CDR1 and CDR2 are MNHNS and SASEGT. CDR3 length: 15 residues. CDR3 protein: CASRSAGGLHYEQYF. CDR3 nucleotides: TGTGCCAGCAGATCCGCGGGGGGTCTTCACTACGAGCAGTACTTC.

Written as DNA, the CDR3 is TGCGCCAGCAGCCAAGATGGCGTGGGGGGGGCGTCCTATGGCTACACCTTC. It encodes CASSQDGVGGASYGYTF. The chain is built from TRBV4-3 and TRBJ1-2, with a weak D call TRBD1 (6 bases). The CDR3 runs to 17 residues. The V gene lost 0 bases and the J gene lost 4 bases, with 18 bases spanning the gap. The germline V gene has CDR1 LGHNA and CDR2 YSLEER.

This clonotype showed up many times. This rearrangement joins TRBV4-3 to TRBJ2-7, with 10 positions matching TRBD1. The CDR3 extends over 15 amino acids. Germline trimming cut 4 bases from V and 7 bases from J; bases unmatched to any gene: 10. Germline CDR1 LGHNA, CDR2 YSLEER. The CDR3 DNA reads as TGCGCCAGCAGCCCAACGTTTGGGACAGGGGAAGAGCAGTACTTC. Translating gives CASSPTFGTGEEQYF.

The chain recombines TRBV6-5 with TRBJ2-3; D is perhaps TRBD2 (5 bases). V lost 5 bases to trimming and J lost 1 base, with 13 bases between them. The germline V gene has CDR1 MNHEY and CDR2 SVGAGI. The CDR3 spans 15 residues. CDR3 amino acids: CASSTRRLGTDTQYF. CDR3 DNA: TGTGCCAGCAGTACTAGGAGATTAGGCACAGATACGCAGTATTTT.

This clonotype was seen only a few times. The DNA of the CDR3 is TGTGCCAGTAGTACACCGATGGACCGAGGTCTTGGGGCCAACGTCCTGACTTTC. Translating gives CASSTPMDRGLGANVLTF. This sequence joins TRBV19 and TRBJ2-6, with D unresolved. The ends were cut back, 4 bases at V and 3 bases at J, with 19 bases in the middle. Germline CDR1 reads LNHDA; CDR2 reads SQIVND (reference sequence). The CDR3 covers 18 residues.

This clonotype was seen more than once but under ten times. The chain carries TRBV20-1 and TRBJ2-7, with a possible D match to TRBD1 (5 bases). V lost 3 bases to trimming and J lost 3 bases, with 18 bases between them. CDR1 and CDR2 (germline): DFQATT, SNEGSKA (reference sequence). The CDR3 sequence is 15 residues long. This chain's CDR3 is CSASRMDTLYYEQYF. As DNA, the CDR3 is TGCAGTGCTAGTCGGATGGACACCCTCTACTACGAGCAGTACTTC.

In regard to this clonotype: A much larger clone is a single base away; this may be a read error. CDR3 in amino acids: CASSHGTSDEQYF. CDR3 sequence (DNA): TGTGCCAGCAGCCACGGGACTAGCGACGAGCAGTACTTC. V is TRBV5-6 and J is TRBJ2-7; 10 bases fit TRBD2. J lost 5 bases, V lost 4 bases, and 3 bases had no gene match. The germline CDR1 and CDR2 sequences are SGHDT and YYEEEE. The CDR3 contains 13 residues.

The chain joins TRBV10-3 to TRBJ2-3; 10 bases agree with TRBD2. Per germline, CDR1 ENHRY and CDR2 SYGVKD. The V and J ends lost 8 bases and 8 bases, in that order; junction bases with no gene match: 7. The CDR3 covers 13 residues. Here the CDR3 DNA reads TGTGCCATCTCGCGCAGCGGGAGGGCTACGCAGTATTTT. It is translated as CAISRSGRATQYF.

This clonotype turned up a few times. The chain links TRBV4-3 to TRBJ2-1; 9 bases align to TRBD2. Germline CDR1 reads LGHNA; CDR2 reads YSLEER. The CDR3 sequence is 18 residues long. V shed 0 bases and J 4 bases; nucleotides not matched to a gene: 10. The CDR3 DNA sequence: TGCGCCAGCAGCCAAGATCCAGGGGGACTAGCCGCTTACAATGAGCAGTTCTTC. This sequence encodes CASSQDPGGLAAYNEQFF.

This chain connects TRBV7-2 to TRBJ2-7; D is unresolved. The CDR3 consists of 15 residues. V lost 2 bases to trimming and J lost 2 bases, with 13 bases between them. Germline V CDR1 and CDR2: SGHTA, FQGNSA. The CDR3 sequence: CASSLSAAEAYEQYF. The CDR3 DNA reads TGTGCCAGCAGCTTATCTGCGGCAGAGGCCTACGAGCAGTACTTC.

With respect to this clonotype: A much bigger clone sits one base away, suggesting this may be a read error. This chain uses TRBV5-1 with TRBJ2-3, with D unresolved. Germline assignment: CDR1 SGHRS and CDR2 YFSETQ. The CDR3 is made up of 15 amino acids. The CDR3 DNA follows: TGCGCCAGCAGCTTGAATGCCCCCCAACGAGATATGCAGTATTTT. The encoded protein is CASSLNAPQRDMQYF. Supplemented by reference TRBV5-1 and TRBJ2-3, the full variable domain reads KAGVTQTPRYLIKTRGQQVTLSCSPISGHRSVSWYQQTPGQGLQFLFEYFSETQRNKGNFPGRFSGRQFSNSRSEMNVSTLELGDSALYLCASSLNAPQRDMQYFGPGTRLTVL.

This rearrangement joins TRBV27 to TRBJ2-6, with no clear D. The CDR3 is 16 residues long. CDR1 and CDR2 (germline): MNHEY, SMNVEV (reference sequence). Trimming took off 5 bases at V and 3 bases at J, with 14 bases between the two ends. CDR3 sequence (DNA): TGTGCCAGCAGTCTGAGCCCTGGTGGTGGGGCCAACGTCCTGACTTTC. Protein sequence: CASSLSPGGGANVLTF.

The V and J genes are TRBV6-6 and TRBJ1-2; TRBD1 matches 8 bases. Germline lookup yields CDR1 MNHNY and CDR2 SVGAGI (reference sequence). The CDR3 is 12 amino acids. With V trimmed by 5 bases and J by 11 bases, 7 bases remained unmatched. The CDR3, as DNA: TGTGCCAGCAGTACGACAGGGGCGGTTTACACCTTC. It translates to CASSTTGAVYTF.

This clonotype appeared many times. The CDR3 reads CASSYSGTDNTEAFF. As DNA, the CDR3 is TGTGCCAGCAGTTATTCCGGGACAGATAACACTGAAGCTTTCTTT. This sequence joins TRBV6-5 and TRBJ1-1; 7 nucleotides match TRBD1. V lost 3 bases to trimming and J lost 2 bases; unmatched junction nucleotides: 6. CDR3 size: 15 residues. Germline CDR1 reads MNHEY; CDR2 reads SVGAGI.

This clonotype appeared a few times. V is TRBV12-3 or TRBV12-4 and J is TRBJ1-5; D perhaps matches TRBD1 (6 bases). V gave up 5 bases and J gave up 6 bases, with 11 bases separating them. This CDR3 is built from 13 residues. This chain's CDR3 is CASSGQFGQPQHF. The CDR3 DNA reads as TGTGCCAGCAGTGGACAGTTTGGTCAGCCCCAGCATTTT.

This clonotype was counted at least ten times. The rearrangement joins TRBV12-3 or TRBV12-4 to TRBJ2-5, with unresolved D. V lost 2 bases and J lost 5, with 6 bases in between. CDR3 length: 12 residues. CDR3: CASSLTRETQYF. The CDR3 nucleotides read TGTGCCAGCAGTTTAACCCGGGAGACCCAGTACTTC.